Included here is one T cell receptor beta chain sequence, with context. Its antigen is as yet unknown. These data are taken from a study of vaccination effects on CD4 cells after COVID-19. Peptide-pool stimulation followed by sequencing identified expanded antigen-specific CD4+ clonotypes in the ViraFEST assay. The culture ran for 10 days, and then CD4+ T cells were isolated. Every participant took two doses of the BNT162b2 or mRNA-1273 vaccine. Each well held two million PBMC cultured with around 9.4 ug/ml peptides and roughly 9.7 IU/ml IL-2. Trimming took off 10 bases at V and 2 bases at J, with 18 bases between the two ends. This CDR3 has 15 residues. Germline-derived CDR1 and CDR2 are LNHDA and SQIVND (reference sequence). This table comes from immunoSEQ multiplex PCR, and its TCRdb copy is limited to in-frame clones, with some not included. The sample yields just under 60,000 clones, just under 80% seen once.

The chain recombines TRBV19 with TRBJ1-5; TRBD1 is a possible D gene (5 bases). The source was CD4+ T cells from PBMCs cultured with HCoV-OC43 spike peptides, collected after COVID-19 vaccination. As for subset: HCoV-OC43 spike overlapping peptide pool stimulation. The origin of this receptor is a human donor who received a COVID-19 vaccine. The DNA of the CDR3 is TGTGCCACCGCGGGGGGGGGAACGGGCAATCAGCCCCAGCATTTT. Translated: CATAGGGTGNQPQHF.